The clone carrying this T cell receptor beta chain was observed a single time. Its antigen remains unidentified. The data originate from a study of T cell responses to AZD1222 COVID-19 vaccine. The study's findings and limits: Unmutated variant regions are reportedly the target of nearly half of TCRs that are spike-specific.

Trimming shortened V by 6 bases and J by 0 bases, and 5 bases separated the two germline ends. Germline lookup yields CDR1 MNHEY and CDR2 SVGAGI. CDR3 length equals 12 residues. Measured with immunoSEQ multiplex PCR; TCRdb has only the in-frame clones, and not every one. The sample gives 60,000 to 75,000 clones, 85% to 90% of which show up once; 4% to 5% is in the top ten. The rearrangement uses TRBV6-5 and TRBJ1-1; unclear D gene. The TCR sequence derives from an adult in good health. The sample in question was peripheral blood, obtained on day 0 of AZD1222 vaccination. The DNA of the CDR3 is TGTGCCAGCAGGCGACTGAACACTGAAGCTTTCTTT. Protein: CASRRLNTEAFF.